The 28 T cell receptor beta chains below come from one sample, sequenced in a study of CD8 T cells in Susac syndrome. Random-hexamer reverse transcription was applied to roughly 0.5 to 1 ug RNA. Using its own MiXCR run on the immunoSEQ multiplex PCR reads, TCRdb lists one record per CDR3 protein. The data contain about 190,000 distinct CDR3 sequences, under 95% of them seen just once; the ten biggest clones take up 0.1%. The material sequenced was CD4+ T cells from PBMCs. These receptors all come from a human donor in good health.

This chain connects TRBV3-1 to TRBJ2-3; TRBD1 might be the D (5 bases). The germline CDR1 and CDR2 sequences are LGHDT and YNNKEL (reference sequence). The CDR3 consists of 15 residues. V lost 1 base, J lost 4 bases, and 12 bases lay in between. The CDR3 DNA is TGTGCCAGCAGCCAAGCTACTACACAGGCAGATACGCAGTATTTT. It encodes CASSQATTQADTQYF.

V and J are TRBV6-2 or TRBV6-3 and TRBJ2-4; D is uncertain. The V end was cut by 5 bases, the J end by 15 bases, with 14 bases between. CDR3 size: 11 residues. From germline, CDR1 is MNHEY and CDR2 SVGEGT. CDR3 region: CASSHDPCGYF. DNA of the CDR3: TGTGCCAGCAGTCACGACCCATGCGGGTACTTC.

The gene calls are TRBV11-1 and TRBJ2-3; TRBD1 or TRBD2 may be the D gene (5 bases each). CDR1 SGHAT and CDR2 FQDESV come from the germline V gene (reference sequence). The CDR3 totals 14 residues. The germline V and J ends were trimmed by 1 base and 4 bases, with 9 bases remaining between them. The CDR3 nucleotides are TGTGCCAGCAGCTTAGGTCTGGGGGCAGATACGCAGTATTTT. This translates into CASSLGLGADTQYF.

The chain links TRBV15 to TRBJ2-7, with D unclear. The CDR3 spans 16 residues. V was pared by 1 base and J by 5 bases, with 18 bases between. Germline V lookup: CDR1 LNHNV, CDR2 YYDKDF (reference sequence). CDR3 amino acids: CATSRALGSLWNEQYF. The CDR3 DNA follows: TGTGCCACCAGCAGAGCCCTAGGGTCGCTGTGGAACGAGCAGTACTTC. Together with reference TRBV15 and TRBJ2-7, the CDR3 gives the full variable domain: DAMVIQNPRYQVTQFGKPVTLSCSQTLNHNVMYWYQQKSSQAPKLLFHYYDKDFNNEADTPDNFQSRRPNTSFCFLDIRSPGLGDTAMYLCATSRALGSLWNEQYFGPGTRLTVT.

The chain employs TRBV7-9 and TRBJ2-2, with 8 bases identical to TRBD1. The length of the CDR3 is 15 residues. V lost 4 bases and J lost 6; bases outside the gene matches: 7. Germline V CDR1 and CDR2: SEHNR, FQNEAQ (reference sequence). DNA of the CDR3: TGTGCCAGCAGCTCGACAGGGGAAGGTCCCGGGGAGCTGTTTTTT. It encodes CASSSTGEGPGELFF.

V is TRBV14 and J is TRBJ2-2; 8 bases fit TRBD1. The CDR3 is made up of 16 amino acids. The germline gives CDR1 SGHDN, CDR2 FVKESK. The V and J ends lost 5 bases and 6 bases, in that order; junction bases with no gene match: 11. The CDR3: CASSSQGTGYSGELFF. As DNA, the CDR3 is TGTGCCAGCAGCTCCCAGGGGACAGGTTACTCCGGGGAGCTGTTTTTT.

V is TRBV6-2 or TRBV6-3 and J is TRBJ1-2; weak D call: TRBD1 (5 bases). Germline CDR1 and CDR2: MNHEY and SVGEGT. The V and J ends lost 6 bases and 4 bases respectively, with 12 bases between them. This CDR3 is 13 amino acids long. The CDR3 DNA reads as TGTGCCAGCAGCGGGGGACGGAGCTATGGCTACACCTTC. Encoded protein: CASSGGRSYGYTF.

The J gene is TRBJ2-5, the V gene TRBV7-2, with TRBD1 as a possible D gene (6 bases). This CDR3 region has 14 residues. V lost 5 bases and J 1 base, leaving 11 bases between the germline ends. Germline V gives CDR1 SGHTA, CDR2 FQGNSA. CDR3 region: CASSPRTAQETQYF. In DNA form, the CDR3 reads TGTGCCAGCAGCCCTCGGACAGCCCAAGAGACCCAGTACTTC.

The genes are TRBV29-1 and TRBJ1-2; 7 nucleotides agree with TRBD1. The CDR3 totals 12 residues. V was clipped by 6 bases and J by 4 bases; unmatched bases: 5. Germline V gene data show CDR1 as SQVTM and CDR2 as ANQGSEA. The CDR3 loop reads CSVGDSTYGYTF. The CDR3, as DNA: TGCAGCGTCGGGGACAGCACCTATGGCTACACCTTC.

This chain connects TRBV5-1 to TRBJ2-5; no clear D gene. CDR1 and CDR2 (germline): SGHRS, YFSETQ. The CDR3 totals 13 residues. V dropped 0 bases and J dropped 5 bases, with 8 bases sitting between them. CDR3: CASSLERKETQYF. For the CDR3, the DNA is TGCGCCAGCAGCTTGGAAAGGAAGGAGACCCAGTACTTC. The complete variable domain, with remaining parts taken from reference TRBV5-1 and TRBJ2-5, reads KAGVTQTPRYLIKTRGQQVTLSCSPISGHRSVSWYQQTPGQGLQFLFEYFSETQRNKGNFPGRFSGRQFSNSRSEMNVSTLELGDSALYLCASSLERKETQYFGPGTRLLVL.

This chain connects TRBV4-3 to TRBJ2-3; 8 bases are a match to TRBD1. The CDR3 contains 15 residues. V lost 4 bases and J lost 4; bases outside the gene matches: 7. Germline CDR1 is LGHNA and CDR2 is YSLEER. CDR3 amino acids: CASSPGQELADTQYF. DNA of the CDR3: TGCGCCAGCAGCCCGGGACAGGAGTTGGCAGATACGCAGTATTTT.

The rearrangement uses TRBV7-2 and TRBJ2-2, with no clear D. Germline V gene sequence: CDR1 SGHTA, CDR2 FQGNSA. V was trimmed by 3 bases and J by 5 bases, leaving 7 bases between them. The CDR3 extends over 13 amino acids. The CDR3 sequence: CASSFTRTGELFF. The CDR3 DNA reads TGTGCCAGCAGCTTTACCCGTACCGGGGAGCTGTTTTTT.

The chain recombines TRBV11-2 with TRBJ2-5; D is uncertain. Germline V gene sequence: CDR1 SGHAT, CDR2 FQNNGV. This CDR3 contains 12 residues. The V and J ends lost 5 bases and 4 bases respectively, with 8 bases between them. CDR3 sequence (DNA): TGTGCCAGCAGCAAAAAGCGAGAGACCCAGTACTTC. Translated, it gives CASSKKRETQYF.

The chain couples TRBV7-2 to TRBJ1-2; D call uncertain. Per germline, CDR1 SGHTA and CDR2 FQGNSA. The CDR3 length is 12 residues. V was trimmed by 7 bases and J by 0 bases, leaving 6 bases between them. This chain's CDR3 is CASTGSNYGYTF. The DNA for the CDR3 is TGTGCCAGCACCGGTTCTAACTATGGCTACACCTTC.

The CDR3 is CASSMTGGVPDTQYF. The CDR3 DNA sequence: TGTGCCAGCAGCATGACAGGGGGCGTCCCAGATACGCAGTATTTT. The chain links TRBV9 to TRBJ2-3, with 10 bases lining up with TRBD1. The CDR3 is 15 residues long. Losses at the gene ends were 4 bases for V and 4 bases for J; bases not matched to a gene: 6. Germline lookup yields CDR1 SGDLS and CDR2 YYNGEE.

This chain uses TRBV10-3 with TRBJ1-1; 7 bases fit TRBD1. The germline gives CDR1 ENHRY, CDR2 SYGVKD. CDR3 length equals 12 residues. Trimming cost V 6 bases and J 5 bases; bases outside gene matches: 3. CDR3 loop: CAIRGGATEAFF. In DNA form, the CDR3 reads TGTGCCATCAGAGGGGGCGCGACTGAAGCTTTCTTT.

CDR3 region: CASSIEVGPFKNIQYF. The DNA for the CDR3 is TGTGCCAGTAGTATTGAAGTAGGACCGTTCAAAAACATTCAGTACTTC. The V gene is TRBV19, the J gene TRBJ2-4; no firm D call. The CDR3 extends over 16 amino acids. The germline V and J ends were trimmed by 3 bases and 3 bases, with 15 bases remaining between them. Germline V lookup: CDR1 LNHDA, CDR2 SQIVND (reference sequence).

V usage is TRBV20-1 and J usage is TRBJ1-3; D remains ambiguous. The CDR3 consists of 13 residues. Between the trimmed V and J ends, which lost 3 bases and 0 bases, there was a span of 6 bases. Germline lookup yields CDR1 DFQATT and CDR2 SNEGSKA (reference sequence). The CDR3 loop is CSARGFSGNTIYF. CDR3 nucleotide sequence: TGCAGTGCTAGGGGATTCTCTGGAAACACCATATATTTT.

CDR3: CASGSGGLPHNEQFF. DNA for the CDR3: TGTGCCAGCGGGAGCGGGGGCCTACCCCACAATGAGCAGTTCTTC. This chain links TRBV7-2 with TRBJ2-1; 8 nucleotides agree with TRBD2. Germline CDR1 SGHTA, CDR2 FQGNSA. The CDR3 contains 15 residues. The trim removed 8 bases at V and 5 bases at J, leaving 11 bases unmatched.

This sequence joins TRBV7-2 and TRBJ2-1; TRBD2 matches at 10 bases. Germline V CDR1 and CDR2: SGHTA, FQGNSA. The CDR3 covers 17 residues. V was clipped by 5 bases and J by 8 bases; unmatched bases: 15. CDR3 sequence: CASSPRTSGSGSDEQFF. CDR3 nucleotides: TGTGCCAGCAGCCCTCGGACTAGCGGATCGGGGAGCGATGAGCAGTTCTTC.

This clonotype was observed a few times. V is TRBV4-1 and J is TRBJ2-3; D is possibly TRBD1 (6 bases). Looked up from germline, CDR1 is MGHRA and CDR2 is YSYEKL. Deletions cut 0 bases from V and 1 base from J, with 11 bases between. The CDR3 extends over 16 amino acids. This chain's CDR3 is CASSQEGGQRTDTQYF. CDR3 nucleotides: TGCGCCAGCAGCCAAGAAGGCGGACAGCGCACAGATACGCAGTATTTT.

The V and J genes are TRBV7-9 and TRBJ2-7; TRBD1 aligns across 9 bases. Germline CDR1 SEHNR, CDR2 FQNEAQ (reference sequence). The CDR3 is made up of 16 amino acids. Germline trimming cut 0 bases from V and 5 bases from J; bases unmatched to any gene: 8. For the CDR3, the DNA is TGTGCCAGCAGCTTAGCCTCCGGGACAGGGTCTCACGAGCAGTACGTC. Its protein is CASSLASGTGSHEQYV.

This clonotype was found once. The chain couples TRBV11-2 to TRBJ2-5, with D tentatively TRBD2 (6 bases). In germline, CDR1 is SGHAT, CDR2 FQNNGV. V was clipped by 0 bases and J by 8 bases, with 19 bases between them. The CDR3 extends over 16 amino acids. CDR3 DNA sequence: TGTGCCAGCAGCTTAGATCGTTCCAGCGGGCCCAGAACCCAGTACTTC. Translating gives CASSLDRSSGPRTQYF.

The J gene is TRBJ1-1, the V gene TRBV19; the match to TRBD1 covers 9 bases. CDR1 is LNHDA and CDR2 is SQIVND in the germline V gene (reference sequence). Unmatched junction bases numbered 5, after V lost 4 bases and J lost 5 bases. The CDR3 runs 14 residues. The CDR3: CASSTDRGETEAFF. CDR3 coding DNA: TGTGCCAGTAGTACGGACAGGGGAGAAACTGAAGCTTTCTTT.

CDR3 protein: CSARDRLTSGGDEQFF. The CDR3 DNA sequence: TGCAGTGCTAGAGACCGGTTGACTAGCGGGGGAGACGAGCAGTTCTTC. The chain is built from TRBV20-1 and TRBJ2-1; 12 bases match TRBD2. Germline-derived CDR1 and CDR2 are DFQATT and SNEGSKA (reference sequence). The CDR3 is made up of 16 amino acids. After removal of 0 bases from V and 10 bases from J, the junction contained 10 bases not matched to a gene.

The rearrangement uses TRBV12-3 or TRBV12-4 and TRBJ1-5; D is ambiguous. Trimming removed 1 base at V and 2 bases at J, with 12 bases between. The CDR3 is 16 amino acids. CDR3 in DNA: TGTGCCAGCAGTTTAGGCCACCCCGGCGGCAATCAGCCCCAGCATTTT. Protein sequence: CASSLGHPGGNQPQHF.

The V call is TRBV19, the J call TRBJ1-5, with 10 bases lining up with TRBD1. The length of the CDR3 is 16 residues. V trimming: 4 bases; J trimming: 5 bases; junction bases outside the gene matches: 8. CDR1 LNHDA and CDR2 SQIVND come from the germline V gene (reference sequence). The CDR3 loop reads CASSTKPGQGHQPQHF. CDR3 bases: TGTGCCAGTAGTACGAAACCGGGACAGGGGCATCAGCCCCAGCATTTT. The variable domain in full, with the rest retrieved from reference TRBV19 and TRBJ1-5, is DGGITQSPKYLFRKEGQNVTLSCEQNLNHDAMYWYRQDPGQGLRLIYYSQIVNDFQKGDIAEGYSVSREKKESFPLTVTSAQKNPTAFYLCASSTKPGQGHQPQHFGDGTRLSIL.

This chain joins TRBV7-2 and TRBJ2-5, with D tentatively TRBD2 (5 bases). This CDR3 comprises 14 residues. The germline gives CDR1 SGHTA, CDR2 FQGNSA. Trimming shortened V by 4 bases and J by 5 bases, and 14 bases separated the two germline ends. This CDR3 is CASSSGFATETQYF. The CDR3, as DNA: TGTGCCAGCAGCTCGGGATTTGCCACCGAGACCCAGTACTTC.